This TCR beta chain emerged from a study of OX40 agonist ivuxolimab in advanced cancers. Study details: In this cohort, patients received ivuxolimab, an agonistic anti-OX40 (CD134) antibody.

Remarks on this clone: Its target is not known.

Sampling times: baseline, cycle 4 day 1, cycle 7 day 1. This CDR3 contains 14 residues. Looked up from germline, CDR1 is MGHDK and CDR2 is SYGVNS. Trimming took 5 bases from V and 4 from J, leaving 12 bases between them. Study observations and caveats: CD8+ T cells (on average) carried more expanded clones than CD4+ T cells. Which antigen the expanded peripheral T cells recognized is unknown.

Sequencing was performed with immunoSEQ multiplex PCR; in TCRdb, only in-frame clones are kept and a portion is missing. The sample has approximately 94,000 clones; more than 85% are singletons. The chain recombines TRBV25-1 with TRBJ2-1; possible D gene TRBD2, 5 bases. The sample here was CD4+ or CD8+ T cells sorted from blood, taken in a trial of the OX40 agonist ivuxolimab. The sequence was collected from an adult with an advanced solid tumor such as melanoma, head and neck, liver or kidney cancer. The CDR3 region has the DNA TGTGCCAGCAGTCCAAGCGGAAATTACAATGAGCAGTTCTTC. The encoded protein is CASSPSGNYNEQFF.